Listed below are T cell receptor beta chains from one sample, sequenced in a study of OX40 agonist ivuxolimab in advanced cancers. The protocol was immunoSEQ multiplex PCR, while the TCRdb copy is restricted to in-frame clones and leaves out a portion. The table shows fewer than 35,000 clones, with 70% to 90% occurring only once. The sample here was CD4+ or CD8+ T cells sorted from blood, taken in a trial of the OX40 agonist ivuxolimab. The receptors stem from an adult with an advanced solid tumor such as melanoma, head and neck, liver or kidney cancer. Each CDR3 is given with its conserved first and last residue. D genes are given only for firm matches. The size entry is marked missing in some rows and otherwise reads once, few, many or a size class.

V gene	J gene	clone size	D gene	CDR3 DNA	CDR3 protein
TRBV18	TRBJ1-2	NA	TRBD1	TGTGCCAGCTCACCCAGCGGGACAGGGGGCTCCGTAGGGGGCTACACCTTC	CASSPSGTGGSVGGYTF
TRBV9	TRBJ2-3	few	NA	TGTGCCAGCAGCGTAGAAAAAGGCGCGATCGGCACAGATACGCAGTATTTT	CASSVEKGAIGTDTQYF
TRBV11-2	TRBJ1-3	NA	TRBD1	TGTGCCAGCAGCTTAACCCCGACAGGGTCTGGAAACACCATATATTTT	CASSLTPTGSGNTIYF
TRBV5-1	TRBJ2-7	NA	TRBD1	TGCGCCAGCAGCTGGACAGGGAACGGCTACGAGCAGTACTTC	CASSWTGNGYEQYF
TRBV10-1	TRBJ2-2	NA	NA	TGCGCCAGCAGTGATTTGAACACCGGGGAGCTGTTTTTT	CASSDLNTGELFF
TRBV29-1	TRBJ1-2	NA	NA	TGCAGCGTCCGTGGTGGGGGAAACAGGTACGGGTCCGGGATGTACGGCTACACCTTC	CSVRGGGNRYGSGMYGYTF
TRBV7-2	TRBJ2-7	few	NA	TGTGCCAGCAGCAGGACCGCGGCCGGGGAGCAGTACTTC	CASSRTAAGEQYF
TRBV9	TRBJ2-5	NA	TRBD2	TGTGCCAGCAGCACAGCGGGGGAAGAGACCCAGTACTTC	CASSTAGEETQYF
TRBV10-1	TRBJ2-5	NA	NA	TGCGCCAGCAGTGAGATTTTGGGGACGGATGAGACCCAGTACTTC	CASSEILGTDETQYF
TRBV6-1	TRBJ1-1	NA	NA	TGTGCCAGCAGTTTAGAAGCTTTCTTT	CASSLEAFF
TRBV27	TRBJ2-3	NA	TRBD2	TGTGCCAGCAGTCCTACTCTCGGCGGGGGTAACACAGATACGCAGTATTTT	CASSPTLGGGNTDTQYF
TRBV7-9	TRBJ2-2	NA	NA	TGTGCCAGCAGCTTTTTCTCCCGGGACACCGGGGAGCTGTTTTTT	CASSFFSRDTGELFF
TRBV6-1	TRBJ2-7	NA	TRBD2	TGTGCCAGCAGTGAAGTTCCAGCGGGGGCCACCTACGAGCAGTACTTC	CASSEVPAGATYEQYF
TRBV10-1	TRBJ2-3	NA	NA	TGCGCCAGCAGTGAGTGGGGGGGGGCCACAGATACGCAGTATTTT	CASSEWGGATDTQYF
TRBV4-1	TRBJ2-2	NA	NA	TGCGCCAGCAGCCTGGTGGGCACCGGGGAGCTGTTTTTT	CASSLVGTGELFF
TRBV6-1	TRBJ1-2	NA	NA	TGTGCCAGCAGTGAGGGGTACGGGAACTATGGCTACACCTTC	CASSEGYGNYGYTF